This TCR beta chain stems from a study of CD8 T cells in Susac syndrome. With random hexamers, reverse transcription was performed on about 0.45 to 1 ug of RNA. TCR beta CDR3 was amplified by immunoSEQ covering 54 Vbeta and 13 Jbeta. TCRdb called the immunoSEQ multiplex PCR reads again in MiXCR, with one record for every CDR3 protein. The sample shows roughly 120,000 distinct CDR3 sequences, more than 85% of them seen only once. Sequencing of TCR beta drew on CD8+ and CD4+ T cells from blood. Looked up from germline, CDR1 is SGDLS and CDR2 is YYNGEE. Trimming removed 4 bases at V and 1 base at J, with 4 bases between. CDR3 length equals 12 residues.

The chain recombines TRBV9 with TRBJ2-3; D not certain. This clonotype was sampled from a human donor with multiple sclerosis. The sequencing sample was made of CD4+ T cells from PBMCs. CDR3 in DNA: TGTGCCAGCAGCTCCCGCACAGATACGCAGTATTTT. This sequence encodes CASSSRTDTQYF.